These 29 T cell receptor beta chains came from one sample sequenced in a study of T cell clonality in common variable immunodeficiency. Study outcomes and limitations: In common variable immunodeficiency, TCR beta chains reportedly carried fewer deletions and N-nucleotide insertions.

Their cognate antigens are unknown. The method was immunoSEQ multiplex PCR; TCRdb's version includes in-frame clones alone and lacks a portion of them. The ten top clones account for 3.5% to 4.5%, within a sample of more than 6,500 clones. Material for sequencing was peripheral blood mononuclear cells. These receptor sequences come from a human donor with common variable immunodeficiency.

Partial CDR3 DNA: TGCGCCAGCAGCTTGGTTTGGCTAGCGGGACGTACTAGCACAGATACG. It yields the protein CASSLVWLAGRTSTDT. The whole CDR3 region reads CASSLVWLAGRTSTDTQYF. V usage is TRBV5-1 and J usage is TRBJ2-3, with TRBD2 identical over 9 bases. The read terminates 3 residues before the CDR3 end, so the remaining end is supplied by the germline J gene. The CDR3 has 19 residues. Germline values: CDR1 SGHRS, CDR2 YFSETQ. The V segment lost 0 bases and the J segment 0 bases; nucleotides outside the gene matches: 11.

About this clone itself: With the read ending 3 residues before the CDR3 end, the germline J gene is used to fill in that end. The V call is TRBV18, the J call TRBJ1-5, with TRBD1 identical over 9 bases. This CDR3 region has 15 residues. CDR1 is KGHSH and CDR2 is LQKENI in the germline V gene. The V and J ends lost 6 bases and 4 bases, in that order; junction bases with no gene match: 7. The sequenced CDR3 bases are TGTGCCAGCTCCTGGGACAGGGCTACAAATCAGCCC. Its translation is CASSWDRATNQP. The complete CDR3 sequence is CASSWDRATNQPQHF.

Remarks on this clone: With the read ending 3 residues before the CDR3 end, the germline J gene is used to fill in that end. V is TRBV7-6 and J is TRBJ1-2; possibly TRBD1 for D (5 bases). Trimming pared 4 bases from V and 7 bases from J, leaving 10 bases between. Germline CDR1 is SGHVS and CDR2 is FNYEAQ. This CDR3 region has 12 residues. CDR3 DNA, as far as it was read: TGTGCCAGCAGCTCCCTAGGGGTTGGC. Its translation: CASSSLGVG. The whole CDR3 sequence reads CASSSLGVGYTF.

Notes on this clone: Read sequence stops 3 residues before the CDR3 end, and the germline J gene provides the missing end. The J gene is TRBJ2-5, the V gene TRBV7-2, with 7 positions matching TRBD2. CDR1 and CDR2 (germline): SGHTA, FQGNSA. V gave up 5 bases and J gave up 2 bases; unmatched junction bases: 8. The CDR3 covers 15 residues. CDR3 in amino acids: CASSRAGLRQETQYF. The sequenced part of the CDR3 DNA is TGTGCCAGCAGCCGAGCGGGACTGAGACAAGAGACC.

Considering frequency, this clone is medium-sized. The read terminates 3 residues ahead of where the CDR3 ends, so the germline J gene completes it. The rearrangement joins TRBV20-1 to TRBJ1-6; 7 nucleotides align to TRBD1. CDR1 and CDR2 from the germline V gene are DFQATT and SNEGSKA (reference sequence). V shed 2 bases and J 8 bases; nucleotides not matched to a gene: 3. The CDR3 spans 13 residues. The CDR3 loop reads CSARKGGHSPLHF. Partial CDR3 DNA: TGCAGTGCTAGAAAAGGGGGCCATTCACCC.

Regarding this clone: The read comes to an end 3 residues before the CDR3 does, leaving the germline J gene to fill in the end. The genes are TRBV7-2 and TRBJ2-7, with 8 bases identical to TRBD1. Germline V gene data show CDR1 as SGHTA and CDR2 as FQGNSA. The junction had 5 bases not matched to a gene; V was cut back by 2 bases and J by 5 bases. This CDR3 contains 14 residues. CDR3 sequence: CASSLRQGAHEQYF. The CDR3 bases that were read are TGTGCCAGCAGCTTAAGGCAGGGGGCCCACGAG.

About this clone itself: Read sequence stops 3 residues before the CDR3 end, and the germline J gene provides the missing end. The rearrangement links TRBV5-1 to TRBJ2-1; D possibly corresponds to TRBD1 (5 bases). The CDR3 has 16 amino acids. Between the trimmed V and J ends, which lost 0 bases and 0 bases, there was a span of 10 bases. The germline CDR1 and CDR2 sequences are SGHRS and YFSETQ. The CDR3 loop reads CASSLDRSSSYNEQFF. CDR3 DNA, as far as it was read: TGCGCCAGCAGCTTGGACAGGTCTAGCTCCTACAATGAG.

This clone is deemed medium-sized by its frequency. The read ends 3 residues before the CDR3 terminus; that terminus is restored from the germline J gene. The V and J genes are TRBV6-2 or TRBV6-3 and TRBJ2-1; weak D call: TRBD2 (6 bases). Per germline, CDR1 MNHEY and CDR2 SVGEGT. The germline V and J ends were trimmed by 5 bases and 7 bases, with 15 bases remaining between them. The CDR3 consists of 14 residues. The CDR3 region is CASSPRLALNEQFF. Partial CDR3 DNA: TGTGCCAGCAGTCCCCGGCTAGCGTTGAATGAG.

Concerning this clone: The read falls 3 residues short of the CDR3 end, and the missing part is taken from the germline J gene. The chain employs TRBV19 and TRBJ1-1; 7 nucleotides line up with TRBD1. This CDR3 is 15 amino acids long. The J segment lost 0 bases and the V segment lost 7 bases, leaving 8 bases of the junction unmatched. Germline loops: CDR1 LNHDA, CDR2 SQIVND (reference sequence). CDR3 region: CASIDREHMNTEAFF. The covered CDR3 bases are TGTGCCAGTATCGACAGGGAACACATGAACACTGAA.

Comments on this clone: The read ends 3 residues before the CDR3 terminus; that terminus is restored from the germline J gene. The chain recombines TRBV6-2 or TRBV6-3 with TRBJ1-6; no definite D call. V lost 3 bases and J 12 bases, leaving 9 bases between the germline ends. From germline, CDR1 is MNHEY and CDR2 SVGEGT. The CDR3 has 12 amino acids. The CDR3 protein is CASSYPRLPLHF. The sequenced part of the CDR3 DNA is TGTGCCAGCAGTTATCCCAGGTTACCC.

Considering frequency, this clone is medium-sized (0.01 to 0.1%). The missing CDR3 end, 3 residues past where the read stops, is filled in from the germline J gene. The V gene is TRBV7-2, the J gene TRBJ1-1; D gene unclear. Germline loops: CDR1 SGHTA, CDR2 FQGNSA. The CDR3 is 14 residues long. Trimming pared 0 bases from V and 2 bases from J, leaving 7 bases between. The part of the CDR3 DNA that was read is TGTGCCAGCAGCTTAGCAGGGTTTAACACTGAA. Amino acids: CASSLAGFNTE. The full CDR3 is CASSLAGFNTEAFF. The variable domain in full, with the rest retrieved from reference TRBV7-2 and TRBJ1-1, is GAGVSQSPSNKVTEKGKDVELRCDPISGHTALYWYRQSLGQGLEFLIYFQGNSAPDKSGLPSDRFSAERTGGSVSTLTIQRTQQEDSAVYLCASSLAGFNTEAFFGQGTRLTVV.

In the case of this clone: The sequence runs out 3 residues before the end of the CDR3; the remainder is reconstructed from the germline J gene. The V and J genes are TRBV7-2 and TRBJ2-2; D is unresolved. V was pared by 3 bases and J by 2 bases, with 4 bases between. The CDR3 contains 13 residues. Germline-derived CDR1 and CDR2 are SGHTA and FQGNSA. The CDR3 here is CASSFRNTGELFF. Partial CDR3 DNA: TGTGCCAGCAGCTTTAGAAACACCGGGGAG.

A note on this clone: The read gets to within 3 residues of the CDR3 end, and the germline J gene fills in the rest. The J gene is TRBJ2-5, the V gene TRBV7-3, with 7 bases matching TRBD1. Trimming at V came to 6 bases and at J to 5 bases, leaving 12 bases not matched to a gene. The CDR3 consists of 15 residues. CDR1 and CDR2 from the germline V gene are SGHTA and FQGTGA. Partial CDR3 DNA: TGTGCCAGCAGTTACGGCCGGGACAGAAGCGAGACC. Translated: CASSYGRDRSET. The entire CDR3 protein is CASSYGRDRSETQYF.

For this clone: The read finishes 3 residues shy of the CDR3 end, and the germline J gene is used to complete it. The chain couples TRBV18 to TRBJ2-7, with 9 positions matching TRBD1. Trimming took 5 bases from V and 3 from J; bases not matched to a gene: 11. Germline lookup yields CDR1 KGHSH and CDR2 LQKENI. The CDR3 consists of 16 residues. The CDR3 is CASSFGAGQGSYEQYF. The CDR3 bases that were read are TGTGCCAGCTCATTTGGGGCGGGACAGGGCAGCTACGAG. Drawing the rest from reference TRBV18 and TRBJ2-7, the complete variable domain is NAGVMQNPRHLVRRRGQEARLRCSPMKGHSHVYWYRQLPEEGLKFMVYLQKENIIDESGMPKERFSAEFPKEGPSILRIQQVVRGDSAAYFCASSFGAGQGSYEQYFGPGTRLTVT.

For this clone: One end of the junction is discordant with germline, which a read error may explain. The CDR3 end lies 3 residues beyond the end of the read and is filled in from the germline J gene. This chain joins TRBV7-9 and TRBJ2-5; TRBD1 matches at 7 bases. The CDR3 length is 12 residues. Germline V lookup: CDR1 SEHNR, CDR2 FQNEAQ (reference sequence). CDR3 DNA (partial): TGTTCCAGCAGCCGACAGGGAGAGACC. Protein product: CSSSRQGET. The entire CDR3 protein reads CSSSRQGETQYF.

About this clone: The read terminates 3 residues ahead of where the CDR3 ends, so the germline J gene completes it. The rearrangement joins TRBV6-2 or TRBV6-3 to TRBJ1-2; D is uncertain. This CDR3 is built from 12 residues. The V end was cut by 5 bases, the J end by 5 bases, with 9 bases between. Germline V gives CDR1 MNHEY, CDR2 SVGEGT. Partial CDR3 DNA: TGTGCCAGCAGTCAAGCTCGGTATGGC. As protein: CASSQARYG. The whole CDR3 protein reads CASSQARYGYTF.

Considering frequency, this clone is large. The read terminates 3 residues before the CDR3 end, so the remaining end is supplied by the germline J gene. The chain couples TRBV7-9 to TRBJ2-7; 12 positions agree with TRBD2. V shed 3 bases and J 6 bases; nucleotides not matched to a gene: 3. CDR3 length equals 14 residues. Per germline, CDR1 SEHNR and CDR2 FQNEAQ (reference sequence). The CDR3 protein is CASSFLAGGIEQYF. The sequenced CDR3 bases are TGTGCCAGCAGCTTCCTAGCGGGAGGGATCGAG.

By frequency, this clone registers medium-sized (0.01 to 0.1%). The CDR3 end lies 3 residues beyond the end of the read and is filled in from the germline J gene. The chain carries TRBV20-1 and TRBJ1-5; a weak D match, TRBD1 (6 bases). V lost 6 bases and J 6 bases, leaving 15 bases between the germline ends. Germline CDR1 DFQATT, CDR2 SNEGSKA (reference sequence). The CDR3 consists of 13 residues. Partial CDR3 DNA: TGCAGTGCCCTACAGGGCCGGGGTCAGCCC. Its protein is CSALQGRGQP. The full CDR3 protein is CSALQGRGQPQHF.

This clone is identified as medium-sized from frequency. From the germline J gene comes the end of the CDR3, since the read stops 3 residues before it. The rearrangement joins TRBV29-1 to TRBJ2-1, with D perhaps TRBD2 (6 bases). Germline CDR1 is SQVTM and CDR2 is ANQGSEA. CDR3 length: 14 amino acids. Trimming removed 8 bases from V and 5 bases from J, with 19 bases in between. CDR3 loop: CSFVFGGYNNEQFF. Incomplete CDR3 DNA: TGCAGCTTTGTGTTTGGGGGGTATAACAATGAG.

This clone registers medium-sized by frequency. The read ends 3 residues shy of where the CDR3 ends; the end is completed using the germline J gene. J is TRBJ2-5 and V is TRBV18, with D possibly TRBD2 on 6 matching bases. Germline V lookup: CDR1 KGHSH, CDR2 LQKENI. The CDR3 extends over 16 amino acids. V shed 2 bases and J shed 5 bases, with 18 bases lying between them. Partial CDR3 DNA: TGTGCCAGCTCACCATCCTTGAGTGGGAGCGGGGAGACC. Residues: CASSPSLSGSGET. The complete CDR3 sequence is CASSPSLSGSGETQYF. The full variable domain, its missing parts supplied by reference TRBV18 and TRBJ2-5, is NAGVMQNPRHLVRRRGQEARLRCSPMKGHSHVYWYRQLPEEGLKFMVYLQKENIIDESGMPKERFSAEFPKEGPSILRIQQVVRGDSAAYFCASSPSLSGSGETQYFGPGTRLLVL.

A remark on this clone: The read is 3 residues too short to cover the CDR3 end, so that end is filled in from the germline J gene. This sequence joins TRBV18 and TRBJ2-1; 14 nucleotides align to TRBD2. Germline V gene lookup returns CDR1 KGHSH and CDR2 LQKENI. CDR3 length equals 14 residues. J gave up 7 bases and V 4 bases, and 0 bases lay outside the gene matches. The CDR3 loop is CASSRTSGGNEQFF. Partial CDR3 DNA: TGTGCCAGCTCACGGACTAGCGGGGGGAATGAG. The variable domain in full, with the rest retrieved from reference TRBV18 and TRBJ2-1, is NAGVMQNPRHLVRRRGQEARLRCSPMKGHSHVYWYRQLPEEGLKFMVYLQKENIIDESGMPKERFSAEFPKEGPSILRIQQVVRGDSAAYFCASSRTSGGNEQFFGPGTRLTVL.

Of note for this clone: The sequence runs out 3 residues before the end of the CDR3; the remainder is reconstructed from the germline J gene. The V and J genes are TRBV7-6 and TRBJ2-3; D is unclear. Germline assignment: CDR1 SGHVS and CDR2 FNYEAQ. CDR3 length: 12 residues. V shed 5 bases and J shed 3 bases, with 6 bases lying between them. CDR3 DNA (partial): TGTGCCAGCAGCCTAAAAACAGATACG. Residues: CASSLKTDT. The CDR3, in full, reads CASSLKTDTQYF.

CDR3 DNA (partial): TGTGCCAGCAGTCGGGACATCGGCACTGAA. It codes for CASSRDIGTE. The full CDR3 protein reads CASSRDIGTEAFF. The chain employs TRBV7-6 and TRBJ1-1; perhaps TRBD1 as D (6 bases). The CDR3 end falls 3 residues outside the read, so it is completed with the germline J gene. V lost 6 bases, J lost 4 bases, and 12 bases lay in between. The CDR3 length is 13 residues. Germline CDR1 SGHVS, CDR2 FNYEAQ.

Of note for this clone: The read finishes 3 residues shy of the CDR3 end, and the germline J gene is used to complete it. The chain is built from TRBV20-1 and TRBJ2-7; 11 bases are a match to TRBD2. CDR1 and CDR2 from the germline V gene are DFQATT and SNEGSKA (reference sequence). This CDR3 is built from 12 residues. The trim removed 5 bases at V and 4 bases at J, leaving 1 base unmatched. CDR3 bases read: TGCAGTGCTGGACTAGCGGGTTACGAG. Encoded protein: CSAGLAGYE. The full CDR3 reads CSAGLAGYEQYF.

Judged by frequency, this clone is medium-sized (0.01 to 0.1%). CDR3 in amino acids: CASSRQGLETQYF. The CDR3 bases that were read are TGTGCCAGCAGCCGTCAGGGGTTGGAGACC. The V and J genes are TRBV3-1 (or the pseudogene TRBV3-2) and TRBJ2-5; D is possibly TRBD1 (6 bases). Read data end 3 residues before the CDR3 end; the end is taken from the germline J gene. The CDR3 extends over 13 amino acids. V shed 4 bases and J shed 5 bases, with 11 bases lying between them. The germline gives CDR1 LGHDT, CDR2 YNNKEL (reference sequence).

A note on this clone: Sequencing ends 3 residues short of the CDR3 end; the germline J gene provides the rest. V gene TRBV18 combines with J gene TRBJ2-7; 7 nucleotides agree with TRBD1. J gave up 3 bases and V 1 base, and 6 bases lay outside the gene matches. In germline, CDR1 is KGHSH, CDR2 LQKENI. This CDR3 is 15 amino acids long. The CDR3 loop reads CASSPQVTGVYEQYF. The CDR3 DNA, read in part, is TGTGCCAGCTCACCACAAGTCACAGGGGTCTACGAG.

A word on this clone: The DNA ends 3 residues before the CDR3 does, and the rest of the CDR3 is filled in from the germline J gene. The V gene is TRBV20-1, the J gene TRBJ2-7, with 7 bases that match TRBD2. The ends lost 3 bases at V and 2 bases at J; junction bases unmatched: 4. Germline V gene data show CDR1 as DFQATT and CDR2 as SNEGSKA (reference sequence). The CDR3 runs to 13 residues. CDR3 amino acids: CSASGGSTYEQYF. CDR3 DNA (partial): TGCAGTGCTAGCGGCGGGAGCACCTACGAG.

CDR3 bases read: TGTGCCAGCAGCAGTCACAGGGACTCCTACGAG. Amino acids: CASSSHRDSYE. The entire CDR3 protein reads CASSSHRDSYEQYF. The rearrangement joins TRBV7-9 to TRBJ2-7; D possibly corresponds to TRBD1 (6 bases). The sequence runs out 3 residues before the end of the CDR3; the remainder is reconstructed from the germline J gene. The germline V and J ends were trimmed by 5 bases and 0 bases, with 11 bases remaining between them. This CDR3 has 14 residues. CDR1 and CDR2 (germline): SEHNR, FQNEAQ (reference sequence).

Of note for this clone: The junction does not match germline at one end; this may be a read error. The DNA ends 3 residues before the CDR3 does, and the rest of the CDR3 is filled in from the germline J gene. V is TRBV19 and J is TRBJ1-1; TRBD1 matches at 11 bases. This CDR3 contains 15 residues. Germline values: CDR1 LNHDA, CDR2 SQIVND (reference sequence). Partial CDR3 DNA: TGTGCCAGTTCTGGGACAGGGGGGGTAAACAATGAA. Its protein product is CASSGTGGVNNE. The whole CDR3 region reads CASSGTGGVNNEAFF. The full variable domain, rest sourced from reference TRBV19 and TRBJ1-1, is DGGITQSPKYLFRKEGQNVTLSCEQNLNHDAMYWYRQDPGQGLRLIYYSQIVNDFQKGDIAEGYSVSREKKESFPLTVTSAQKNPTAFYLCASSGTGGVNNEAFFGQGTRLTVV.